The source of this T cell receptor (beta chain) is a study of blood T cell repertoires in COVID-19. Study overall: Whether acute or convalescent, the COVID-19 samples came from the United States, Italy and Spain. In each case, the material was cDNA or gDNA derived from T cells, B-cell-depleted T cells, or PBMCs.

This CDR3 is built from 16 residues. Trimming took 0 bases from V and 3 from J, leaving 14 bases between them. The germline CDR1 and CDR2 sequences are MDHEN and SYDVKM. Original processing notes: Reference gene primer amplification in the assay estimated nucleated cell counts. Using immunoSEQ multiplex PCR, the repertoire was profiled, and TCRdb retains in-frame clones only, with some absent. That table gives V, J and clone size, and the DNA gave D and trimming. The table shows roughly 250,000 clones, with around 88% occurring only once. This receptor was taken from a man younger than 45 with acute or convalescent COVID-19. The sample was peripheral blood. This sequence joins TRBV28 and TRBJ1-2; tentative D call: TRBD1 (5 bases). This chain's CDR3 is CASSLWGQGLDYGYTF. In DNA form, the CDR3 reads TGTGCCAGCAGTTTATGGGGGCAGGGATTGGACTATGGCTACACCTTC.